Below, 29 T cell receptor beta chains from the same sample are listed, as sequenced in a study of blood T cell repertoires in COVID-19. Profiled with immunoSEQ multiplex PCR; TCRdb holds only in-frame clones, not every one. The sample lists tens of thousands of clones; approximately 89% were seen once. Sequencing was done on a sample of peripheral blood. The origin of the receptors is a man between 65 and 85 years old with active or convalescent COVID-19.

The V call is TRBV5-1, the J call TRBJ1-2; TRBD1 is a possible D gene (6 bases). V was shortened by 0 bases and J by 6 bases, with 12 bases between the two germline ends. Germline V gives CDR1 SGHRS, CDR2 YFSETQ. The CDR3 sequence is 14 residues long. CDR3 residues: CASSLARGADGYTF. As DNA, the CDR3 is TGCGCCAGCAGCTTGGCCCGGGGGGCGGATGGCTACACCTTC.

V is TRBV9 and J is TRBJ2-7; no clear D. The CDR3 is 15 residues long. The V and J ends lost 0 bases and 2 bases respectively, with 12 bases between them. Germline assignment: CDR1 SGDLS and CDR2 YYNGEE. Here the CDR3 reads CASSVGYLITYEQYF. CDR3 bases: TGTGCCAGCAGCGTAGGGTACCTAATAACCTACGAGCAGTACTTC.

The chain is built from TRBV6-5 and TRBJ1-2; D is ambiguous. Germline lookup yields CDR1 MNHEY and CDR2 SVGAGI. The CDR3 runs to 14 residues. V lost 6 bases to trimming and J lost 4 bases, with 15 bases between them. In DNA, the CDR3 is TGTGCCAGCAGGGGCGGGAGCCGCTCCTATGGCTACACCTTC. It specifies CASRGGSRSYGYTF.

This rearrangement joins TRBV19 to TRBJ1-4; D is possibly TRBD1 (6 bases). The germline CDR1 and CDR2 sequences are LNHDA and SQIVND (reference sequence). The CDR3 is 14 amino acids. V lost 3 bases, J lost 4 bases, and 9 bases lay in between. The CDR3: CASSMGTRNEKLFF. CDR3 bases: TGTGCCAGTAGTATGGGGACACGTAATGAAAAACTGTTTTTT.

V is TRBV2 and J is TRBJ1-1; 7 bases match TRBD1. The CDR3 has 15 amino acids. Trimming took 6 bases from V and 1 from J; bases not matched to a gene: 8. Per the germline V gene, CDR1 is SNHLY and CDR2 is FYNNEI. The CDR3 DNA reads as TGTGCCAGCAGGAAACGGGACAGAGAGAACACTGAAGCTTTCTTT. It encodes CASRKRDRENTEAFF.

The J gene is TRBJ2-7, the V gene TRBV5-1; TRBD1 is a possible D gene (5 bases). This CDR3 has 15 amino acids. V was trimmed by 4 bases and J by 4 bases, leaving 18 bases between them. Looked up from germline, CDR1 is SGHRS and CDR2 is YFSETQ. This CDR3 reads CASSPSPRENYEQYF. Written as DNA, the CDR3 is TGCGCCAGCAGCCCCTCCCCCAGGGAAAATTACGAGCAGTACTTC.

This clone was observed a few times. The rearrangement uses TRBV4-3 and TRBJ1-6, with D perhaps TRBD1 (6 bases). With 2 bases removed from V and 8 bases from J, the gap between germline ends came to 7 bases. Germline assignment: CDR1 LGHNA and CDR2 YSLEER. The CDR3 spans 13 residues. Written as DNA, the CDR3 is TGCGCCAGCAGCCAAAACAGGGATTCACCCCTCCACTTT. It encodes CASSQNRDSPLHF.

Only one count was recorded for this clone. The V and J genes are TRBV13 and TRBJ2-5, with 7 bases fitting TRBD1. Germline trimming cut 4 bases from V and 2 bases from J; bases unmatched to any gene: 4. Per germline, CDR1 PRHDT and CDR2 FYEKMQ (reference sequence). The CDR3 extends over 14 amino acids. CDR3 nucleotides: TGTGCCAGCAGCTACTGGGACAGTCAAGAGACCCAGTACTTC. It encodes CASSYWDSQETQYF.

The chain has TRBV6-5 and TRBJ2-7; possibly TRBD1 for D (6 bases). This CDR3 has 15 amino acids. V lost 0 bases, J lost 2 bases, and 11 bases lay in between. Looked up from germline, CDR1 is MNHEY and CDR2 is SVGAGI. CDR3 in DNA: TGTGCCAGCAGTTACTCGACAGGAAGGGCCTACGAGCAGTACTTC. Amino acid sequence: CASSYSTGRAYEQYF.

The chain has TRBV11-3 and TRBJ1-1; D gene uncertain. Trimming pared 5 bases from V and 5 bases from J, leaving 9 bases between. Germline CDR1 is SGHNT and CDR2 is YENEEA. The CDR3 consists of 12 residues. CDR3 sequence (DNA): TGTGCCAGCAGCCTAGGCGAAACTGAAGCTTTCTTT. Translated, it gives CASSLGETEAFF.

The chain recombines TRBV5-4 with TRBJ2-5, with TRBD2 identical over 12 bases. Germline V lookup: CDR1 SGHNT, CDR2 YYREEE (reference sequence). The CDR3 extends over 14 amino acids. The junction had 6 bases not matched to a gene; V was cut back by 7 bases and J by 5 bases. CDR3: CASGLAGNAETQYF. In DNA, the CDR3 is TGTGCCAGCGGACTAGCGGGGAACGCGGAGACCCAGTACTTC. Full variable domain (outside the CDR3, taken from reference TRBV5-4 and TRBJ2-5): ETGVTQSPTHLIKTRGQQVTLRCSSQSGHNTVSWYQQALGQGPQFIFQYYREEENGRGNFPPRFSGLQFPNYSSELNVNALELDDSALYLCASGLAGNAETQYFGPGTRLLVL.

The chain employs TRBV14 and TRBJ1-4; D unresolved. Trimming took 4 bases from V and 7 from J, leaving 25 bases between them. The CDR3 has 18 amino acids. Germline CDR1 and CDR2: SGHDN and FVKESK. The CDR3 nucleotides are TGTGCCAGCAGCCTCTCCGCCGCGGGTTCGACAACTGGTGAAAAACTGTTTTTT. It translates to CASSLSAAGSTTGEKLFF.

This clone occurred once. The chain couples TRBV24-1 to TRBJ1-1; 10 bases match TRBD1. The V segment lost 4 bases and the J segment 14 bases; nucleotides outside the gene matches: 9. CDR3 size: 13 residues. The germline V gene encodes CDR1 KGHDR and CDR2 SFDVKD. The CDR3 spells CATSDVRDRGKFF. CDR3 DNA: TGTGCCACCAGTGACGTAAGGGACAGGGGAAAATTCTTT.

V and J are TRBV6-5 and TRBJ2-1; D might be TRBD2 (6 bases). Germline V gene data show CDR1 as MNHEY and CDR2 as SVGAGI. The germline V and J ends were trimmed by 6 bases and 6 bases, with 18 bases remaining between them. The CDR3 totals 15 residues. CDR3 protein: CASRPPGRWSNEQFF. CDR3 DNA: TGTGCCAGCAGGCCCCCAGGGAGGTGGTCCAATGAGCAGTTCTTC.

CDR3 sequence: CASSLPKGGQRLNSPLHF. CDR3 DNA: TGTGCCAGCAGCCTACCCAAAGGGGGACAGAGGCTTAATTCACCCCTCCACTTT. The chain joins TRBV7-8 to TRBJ1-6, with 7 bases lining up with TRBD1. The junction had 16 bases not matched to a gene; V was cut back by 5 bases and J by 6 bases. The CDR3 length is 18 residues. Germline V lookup: CDR1 SGHVS, CDR2 FQNEAQ.

The chain carries TRBV29-1 and TRBJ1-1; maybe TRBD1 (5 bases). CDR1 SQVTM and CDR2 ANQGSEA come from the germline V gene. This CDR3 is built from 14 residues. Trimming cost V 4 bases and J 4 bases, with 16 bases left between them. CDR3 amino acids: CSVADGAGFTEAFF. The CDR3 nucleotides are TGCAGCGTTGCGGATGGGGCCGGGTTCACTGAAGCTTTCTTT.

The rearrangement uses TRBV19 and TRBJ1-1, with D perhaps TRBD1 (5 bases). The CDR3 spans 14 residues. Per the germline V gene, CDR1 is LNHDA and CDR2 is SQIVND (reference sequence). V lost 9 bases and J 1 base, leaving 15 bases between the germline ends. CDR3 loop: CASGPQGENTEAFF. The CDR3 nucleotides are TGTGCCAGCGGTCCCCAAGGGGAGAACACTGAAGCTTTCTTT.

This rearrangement joins TRBV4-3 to TRBJ1-4, with D tentatively TRBD1 (6 bases). The germline V and J ends were trimmed by 2 bases and 4 bases, with 11 bases remaining between them. Germline V gene data show CDR1 as LGHNA and CDR2 as YSLEER. The CDR3 has 15 amino acids. CDR3 bases: TGCGCCAGCAGCCAACGGGGGGGCTTTAATGAAAAACTGTTTTTT. This codes for CASSQRGGFNEKLFF.

The chain recombines TRBV27 with TRBJ1-2; D not certain. Germline CDR1 reads MNHEY; CDR2 reads SMNVEV (reference sequence). V was pared by 0 bases and J by 5 bases, with 19 bases between. The CDR3 has 17 amino acids. The CDR3 loop is CASSLSEGAGQVYGYTF. The CDR3 nucleotides read TGTGCCAGCAGTTTATCGGAAGGCGCAGGTCAGGTATATGGCTACACCTTC.

The rearrangement uses TRBV15 and TRBJ2-1; 13 bases line up with TRBD2. Trimming took 3 bases from V and 10 from J; bases not matched to a gene: 6. The CDR3 runs to 15 residues. From germline, CDR1 is LNHNV and CDR2 YYDKDF (reference sequence). Written as DNA, the CDR3 is TGTGCCACCAGCAGGACTAGCGGGGGGCCTACGGAGCAGTTCTTC. Protein sequence: CATSRTSGGPTEQFF.

The chain carries TRBV5-5 and TRBJ2-7; no reliable D call. The CDR3 covers 15 residues. Deletions cut 0 bases from V and 1 base from J, with 11 bases between. In germline, CDR1 is SGHKS, CDR2 YYEKEE (reference sequence). The CDR3 region is CASSLGGAGSYEQYF. Written as DNA, the CDR3 is TGTGCCAGCAGCTTGGGAGGTGCCGGTTCCTACGAGCAGTACTTC.

The CDR3 nucleotides are TGCGCCAGCAGTGTCGGACACAACACTGAAGCTTTCTTT. Residues: CASSVGHNTEAFF. The chain is built from TRBV10-1 and TRBJ1-1; perhaps TRBD1 as D (5 bases). The CDR3 loop spans 13 amino acids. Trimming took off 4 bases at V and 2 bases at J, with 8 bases between the two ends. Germline loops: CDR1 WNHNN, CDR2 SYGVQD (reference sequence).

J is TRBJ2-5 and V is TRBV7-8; TRBD2 aligns across 7 bases. The trim removed 0 bases at V and 5 bases at J, leaving 6 bases unmatched. Germline V gene data show CDR1 as SGHVS and CDR2 as FQNEAQ. The CDR3 length is 15 residues. CDR3 loop: CASSLAGGVWETQYF. For the CDR3, the DNA is TGTGCCAGCAGCTTAGCGGGGGGGGTTTGGGAGACCCAGTACTTC.

The chain links TRBV2 to TRBJ1-1, with 9 bases that match TRBD1. V lost 2 bases and J lost 0; bases outside the gene matches: 7. CDR1 is SNHLY and CDR2 is FYNNEI in the germline V gene. The CDR3 spans 17 residues. Here the CDR3 reads CASSESRDRVMNTEAFF. The DNA for the CDR3 is TGTGCCAGCAGTGAATCTCGGGACAGGGTGATGAACACTGAAGCTTTCTTT.

The genes are TRBV13 and TRBJ1-2; no clear D. V was shortened by 0 bases and J by 8 bases, with 13 bases between the two germline ends. This CDR3 has 14 amino acids. Per the germline V gene, CDR1 is PRHDT and CDR2 is FYEKMQ (reference sequence). This chain's CDR3 is CASSLGGEAKGYTF. For the CDR3, the DNA is TGTGCCAGCAGCTTAGGCGGAGAAGCGAAAGGCTACACCTTC.

The chain recombines TRBV28 with TRBJ2-4; a possible D gene is TRBD1 (5 bases). V was pared by 8 bases and J by 1 base, with 15 bases between. CDR1 MDHEN and CDR2 SYDVKM come from the germline V gene. The CDR3 covers 15 residues. CDR3 sequence (DNA): TGTGCCAGCTTTGGGTCTGGGGCGGCCAAAAACATTCAGTACTTC. This encodes CASFGSGAAKNIQYF. Full variable domain (remainder filled in from reference TRBV28 and TRBJ2-4): DVKVTQSSRYLVKRTGEKVFLECVQDMDHENMFWYRQDPGLGLRLIYFSYDVKMKEKGDIPEGYSVSREKKERFSLILESASTNQTSMYLCASFGSGAAKNIQYFGAGTRLSVL.

The chain is built from TRBV3-1 (or the pseudogene TRBV3-2) and TRBJ1-4; D ambiguous. The CDR3 sequence is 14 residues long. Trimming took off 3 bases at V and 3 bases at J, with 8 bases between the two ends. CDR1 is LGHDT and CDR2 is YNNKEL in the germline V gene (reference sequence). CDR3 region: CASSQGLANEKLFF. CDR3 nucleotide sequence: TGTGCCAGCAGCCAGGGTCTAGCTAATGAAAAACTGTTTTTT.

V and J are TRBV28 and TRBJ2-1; 11 nucleotides line up with TRBD1. With V trimmed by 3 bases and J by 8 bases, 12 bases remained unmatched. CDR3 length equals 17 residues. Germline CDR1 reads MDHEN; CDR2 reads SYDVKM. Here the CDR3 reads CASSFSLVGQGGDEQFF. The CDR3 bases are TGTGCCAGCAGTTTCTCCTTGGTGGGACAGGGGGGAGATGAGCAGTTCTTC. Combining the CDR3 with reference TRBV28 and TRBJ2-1 gives the whole variable domain DVKVTQSSRYLVKRTGEKVFLECVQDMDHENMFWYRQDPGLGLRLIYFSYDVKMKEKGDIPEGYSVSREKKERFSLILESASTNQTSMYLCASSFSLVGQGGDEQFFGPGTRLTVL.

In this sample, this clone turned up a few times. This chain links TRBV11-2 with TRBJ1-1, with 7 bases fitting TRBD1. V dropped 5 bases and J dropped 10; count of bases not matched to a gene: 13. Germline V gene lookup returns CDR1 SGHAT and CDR2 FQNNGV. CDR3 length: 14 residues. The CDR3 loop reads CASSQLTQGQRAFF. The CDR3 DNA reads TGTGCCAGCAGCCAACTTACACAGGGGCAACGAGCTTTCTTT. The full variable domain, rest sourced from reference TRBV11-2 and TRBJ1-1, is EAGVAQSPRYKIIEKRQSVAFWCNPISGHATLYWYQQILGQGPKLLIQFQNNGVVDDSQLPKDRFSAERLKGVDSTLKIQPAKLEDSAVYLCASSQLTQGQRAFFGQGTRLTVV.